These T cell receptor beta chains were read from a single sample in a study of CD8+CD57+ T cells in acquired aplastic anemia. From the reads, TCRdb called clonotypes with MiXCR, one entry per CDR3 protein. In the table there are hundreds of thousands of distinct CDR3 sequences, around 33% of which are singletons. The sample was sorted CD4+, CD8+, or CD8+CD57+ T cells (not recorded which) from PBMCs. The receptor source for this set is a human donor with aplastic anemia. The CDR3 runs from the conserved cysteine through the conserved F or W. Fields, in order: D gene, J gene, V gene, clone size, CDR3 DNA, CDR3 protein. D genes are given only for firm matches. Where a row states a size, it is once, few, many or the class of an expanded clone; other rows omit it.

D gene: .
J gene: TRBJ1-2
V gene: TRBV9
clone size: many
CDR3 DNA: TGTGCCAGCAGCGTAGGACAGGATTATAACTATGGCTACACCTTC
CDR3 protein: CASSVGQDYNYGYTF

D gene: .
J gene: TRBJ2-7
V gene: TRBV13
clone size: few
CDR3 DNA: TGTGCCAGCAGCTCGCTCCAGGGGTTCTCCTACGAGCAGTACTTC
CDR3 protein: CASSSLQGFSYEQYF

D gene: .
J gene: TRBJ1-2
V gene: TRBV5-6
clone size: many
CDR3 DNA: TGTGCCAGCAGCGTGGCCGTTGGTGGGGGCATCCATCCGGGCGGCTACACCTTC
CDR3 protein: CASSVAVGGGIHPGGYTF

D gene: .
J gene: TRBJ2-5
V gene: TRBV7-2
clone size: .
CDR3 DNA: TGTGCCAGCAGCTTAGAAGCCGCGGGAGAGACCCAGTACTTC
CDR3 protein: CASSLEAAGETQYF

D gene: TRBD1
J gene: TRBJ1-2
V gene: TRBV2
clone size: .
CDR3 DNA: TGTGCCAGCAGTTACAGGGGTAGGCATGGCTACACCTTC
CDR3 protein: CASSYRGRHGYTF

D gene: .
J gene: TRBJ1-3
V gene: TRBV5-1
clone size: .
CDR3 DNA: TGCGCCAGCAGCATGGACAGAGCTCCCTCTGGAAACACCATATATTTT
CDR3 protein: CASSMDRAPSGNTIYF

D gene: .
J gene: TRBJ2-1
V gene: TRBV7-3
clone size: .
CDR3 DNA: TGTGCCAGCAGCTGGGGACTTTCCAATGAGCAGTTCTTC
CDR3 protein: CASSWGLSNEQFF

D gene: .
J gene: TRBJ2-6
V gene: TRBV19
clone size: many
CDR3 DNA: TGTGCCAGTAGGAGATTATTTGAGGAGGCCAACGTCCTGACTTTC
CDR3 protein: CASRRLFEEANVLTF

D gene: .
J gene: TRBJ2-7
V gene: TRBV29-1
clone size: many
CDR3 DNA: TGCAGCATTGTCCAAGGGATCGGTCGCTACGAGCAGTACTTC
CDR3 protein: CSIVQGIGRYEQYF

D gene: .
J gene: TRBJ1-2
V gene: TRBV10-3
clone size: .
CDR3 DNA: TGTGCCATCAGTGAGAGTCCCGGACGCGGTAACTATGGCTACACCTTC
CDR3 protein: CAISESPGRGNYGYTF

D gene: .
J gene: TRBJ2-7
V gene: TRBV12-3/TRBV12-4
clone size: .
CDR3 DNA: TGTGCCAGCAGCCGCACGCGTTCCGGGGAAGGGCAGTACTTC
CDR3 protein: CASSRTRSGEGQYF

D gene: .
J gene: TRBJ1-3
V gene: TRBV7-9
clone size: once
CDR3 DNA: TGTGCCAGCAGCCCAGGGACAAACACCATATATTTT
CDR3 protein: CASSPGTNTIYF

D gene: TRBD1
J gene: TRBJ1-1
V gene: TRBV5-8
clone size: few
CDR3 DNA: TGTGCCAGCAGCTACAGGGGTGAGGGCACTGAAGCTTTCTTT
CDR3 protein: CASSYRGEGTEAFF

D gene: .
J gene: TRBJ1-2
V gene: TRBV7-2
clone size: many
CDR3 DNA: TGTGCCAGCAGCTTAGGAGGGGGGCCTAACTATGGCTACACCTTC
CDR3 protein: CASSLGGGPNYGYTF

D gene: .
J gene: TRBJ2-5
V gene: TRBV24-1
clone size: many
CDR3 DNA: TGTGCCACCAGTGATTTTGTGGGGAGCCAAGAGACCCAGTACTTC
CDR3 protein: CATSDFVGSQETQYF

D gene: .
J gene: TRBJ1-1
V gene: TRBV20-1
clone size: .
CDR3 DNA: TGCAGTGCTAGCCTTCGGACGGCGTACACTGAAGCTTTCTTT
CDR3 protein: CSASLRTAYTEAFF

D gene: .
J gene: TRBJ2-7
V gene: TRBV28
clone size: .
CDR3 DNA: TGTGCCAGCGAAGCCCCAGGACGATACTACGAGCAGTACTTC
CDR3 protein: CASEAPGRYYEQYF

D gene: .
J gene: TRBJ1-5
V gene: TRBV6-1
clone size: few
CDR3 DNA: TGTGCCAGCAGCCCAGACGGCAATAGCAATCAGCCCCAGCATTTT
CDR3 protein: CASSPDGNSNQPQHF

D gene: .
J gene: TRBJ1-1
V gene: TRBV2
clone size: many
CDR3 DNA: TGTGCCAGCAGTGGGGCTTCAGGAGAAGCTTTCTTT
CDR3 protein: CASSGASGEAFF

D gene: .
J gene: TRBJ1-1
V gene: TRBV19
clone size: .
CDR3 DNA: TGTGCCAGTAGACTGGGGGAGACTGACACTGAAGCTTTCTTT
CDR3 protein: CASRLGETDTEAFF

D gene: .
J gene: TRBJ1-2
V gene: TRBV7-2
clone size: many
CDR3 DNA: TGTGCCAGCAGCTTAGGCAGGTCGGATGGCTACACCTTC
CDR3 protein: CASSLGRSDGYTF

D gene: TRBD1
J gene: TRBJ1-2
V gene: TRBV24-1
clone size: .
CDR3 DNA: TGTGCCATAGGGGGACAGTTCCATGGCTACACCTTC
CDR3 protein: CAIGGQFHGYTF

D gene: .
J gene: TRBJ1-2
V gene: TRBV2
clone size: .
CDR3 DNA: TGTGCCAGCAGTGAATATGGGGGGCTAGGCTATGGCTACACCTTC
CDR3 protein: CASSEYGGLGYGYTF

D gene: .
J gene: TRBJ2-7
V gene: TRBV19
clone size: few
CDR3 DNA: TGTGCCAGTAGCAACTGGCAGCAGGGGTTCGATTGGTGGTCCTACGAGCAGTACTTC
CDR3 protein: CASSNWQQGFDWWSYEQYF

D gene: TRBD1
J gene: TRBJ2-7
V gene: TRBV7-6
clone size: many
CDR3 DNA: TGTGCCAGCAGCTTAGTAGGGGGCAATGACTACGAGCAGTACTTC
CDR3 protein: CASSLVGGNDYEQYF

D gene: TRBD2
J gene: TRBJ2-1
V gene: TRBV10-3
clone size: .
CDR3 DNA: TGTGCCATCAGCCGATATGCTAGCGGGGGGTACAATGAGCAGTTCTTC
CDR3 protein: CAISRYASGGYNEQFF

D gene: TRBD1
J gene: TRBJ1-2
V gene: TRBV20-1
clone size: many
CDR3 DNA: TGCAGTGCGAAGGGACAGGGGGCATATGGCTACACCTTC
CDR3 protein: CSAKGQGAYGYTF

D gene: TRBD1
J gene: TRBJ1-5
V gene: TRBV7-9
clone size: many
CDR3 DNA: TGTGCCAGCAGCTTACGCGACAGGGAACAGCCCCAGCATTTT
CDR3 protein: CASSLRDREQPQHF

D gene: .
J gene: TRBJ1-5
V gene: TRBV19
clone size: many
CDR3 DNA: TGTGCCAGTAGTATTGGAGGGCGCGGTCAGCCCCAGCATTTT
CDR3 protein: CASSIGGRGQPQHF

D gene: .
J gene: TRBJ2-1
V gene: TRBV9
clone size: few
CDR3 DNA: TGTGCCAGCAGCGCCCGATGGAGAGCGGGCTACAATGAGCAGTTCTTC
CDR3 protein: CASSARWRAGYNEQFF

D gene: .
J gene: TRBJ2-7
V gene: TRBV10-3
clone size: few
CDR3 DNA: TGTGCCAGCAGTTACGGGGTGGGGAGCCTCTCCTACGAGCAGTACTTC
CDR3 protein: CASSYGVGSLSYEQYF

D gene: .
J gene: TRBJ1-6
V gene: TRBV10-1
clone size: .
CDR3 DNA: TGCGCCAGCAGTGAGACGGGGAGTAATTCACCCCTCCACTTT
CDR3 protein: CASSETGSNSPLHF

D gene: TRBD2
J gene: TRBJ2-7
V gene: TRBV4-2
clone size: .
CDR3 DNA: TGTGCCAGCAGCCAAGGACGGGGGGGCCCCTACGAGCAGTACTTC
CDR3 protein: CASSQGRGGPYEQYF

D gene: TRBD1
J gene: TRBJ1-5
V gene: TRBV20-1
clone size: many
CDR3 DNA: TGCAGTGCTAGGGACAGGGGGCTTGGTCAGCCCCAGCATTTT
CDR3 protein: CSARDRGLGQPQHF

D gene: TRBD1
J gene: TRBJ1-6
V gene: TRBV10-3
clone size: few
CDR3 DNA: TGTGCCATCGCGGGACAGGGGGGTTCACCCCTCCACTTT
CDR3 protein: CAIAGQGGSPLHF

D gene: .
J gene: TRBJ2-3
V gene: TRBV24-1
clone size: many
CDR3 DNA: TGTGCCACCAGTGTGGGTAGCGACACAGATACGCAGTATTTT
CDR3 protein: CATSVGSDTDTQYF

D gene: .
J gene: TRBJ1-6
V gene: TRBV6-2/TRBV6-3
clone size: .
CDR3 DNA: TGTGCCAGCAGTTACTCTGTCCGGTCCAGGTCCTATAATTCACCCCTCCACTTT
CDR3 protein: CASSYSVRSRSYNSPLHF

D gene: .
J gene: TRBJ2-7
V gene: TRBV2
clone size: few
CDR3 DNA: TGTGCCAGCAGTGAGGCCGGGGTGGCAGCTTACGAGCAGTACTTC
CDR3 protein: CASSEAGVAAYEQYF

D gene: TRBD2
J gene: TRBJ2-7
V gene: TRBV7-3
clone size: many
CDR3 DNA: TGTGCCAGCAGCTTACGACTAGCGGGGGCCTACGAGCAGTACTTC
CDR3 protein: CASSLRLAGAYEQYF

D gene: .
J gene: TRBJ2-1
V gene: TRBV7-9
clone size: .
CDR3 DNA: TGTGCCAGCAGCCACAGGACGATTGAGCAGTTCTTC
CDR3 protein: CASSHRTIEQFF

D gene: .
J gene: TRBJ2-1
V gene: TRBV7-2
clone size: few
CDR3 DNA: TGTGCCAGCAGCTTAAATACGGGAAACTCCTACAATGAGCAGTTCTTC
CDR3 protein: CASSLNTGNSYNEQFF

D gene: TRBD2
J gene: TRBJ2-7
V gene: TRBV7-2
clone size: many
CDR3 DNA: TGTGCCAGCAGCTTAGGTGGCGGGGGGTCCTACGAGCAGTACTTC
CDR3 protein: CASSLGGGGSYEQYF